The source of this T cell receptor (beta chain) is a study of blood T cell repertoires in COVID-19. The wider study: Specimens from acute and convalescent COVID-19 originated in the United States, Italy and Spain. T cells, B-cell-depleted T cells, or PBMCs supplied cDNA or gDNA.

The study drew participants aged 18 to 89 years from roughly 25 US areas. This clone occurred a few times. The CDR3 is 15 amino acids. Trimming left V 3 bases short and J 6 bases short, with 15 bases between. The germline gives CDR1 WSHSY, CDR2 SAAADI. Original processing methods: Scientists estimated how many nucleated cells there were by amplifying reference gene primers. Only in-frame clones appear in the TCRdb table, and some are missing; sequencing was by immunoSEQ multiplex PCR. The V and J calls and clone size were taken over from that table, and D and trimming were inferred from the DNA. The profile shows roughly 430,000 clones, roughly 88% of them singletons.

The sequenced material came from PBMCs or T cells enriched from blood (not recorded which). This TCR was sampled from a woman aged 40 to 50 with acute COVID-19. The chain carries TRBV10-2 and TRBJ1-5, with D perhaps matching TRBD1 (5 bases). The CDR3 DNA follows: TGCGCCAGCAGTGACGTCGGGGGTTTCGGTCAGCCCCAGCATTTT. Its translation is CASSDVGGFGQPQHF.